A selection of T cell receptor beta chains follows, all from one sample in a study of response to subunit inactivated influenza vaccine. TCRdb recomputed calls from the RT-PCR reads with MiXCR, one row per CDR3 protein. The table includes about 800,000 distinct CDR3 sequences, around 20% detected once. The sequences come from PBMCs from blood, collected roughly 5 days after vaccination. These receptors came from a man aged 50-59 years who received an inactivated influenza vaccine. Both conserved end residues are part of each CDR3. A D gene is named only where the DNA matches it firmly. Expanded clones are given a class, and other clones once, few, many or no size at all.

J gene	D gene	clone size	V gene	CDR3 DNA	CDR3 protein
TRBJ2-7	NA	NA	TRBV20-1	TGCAGTGCTAGCCCGGTGGAAAAAAACTCCTACGAGCAGTACTTC	CSASPVEKNSYEQYF
TRBJ2-7	TRBD2	NA	TRBV7-2	TGTGCCAGCAGCTTAACGGCCAGCGGGGGAGCCTACGAGCAGTACTTC	CASSLTASGGAYEQYF
TRBJ2-4	NA	few	TRBV21-1	TGTGCCAGCAGCCCAGCTCGGGGGAGGGGTGGGAACATTCAGTACTTC	CASSPARGRGGNIQYF
TRBJ2-1	NA	NA	TRBV7-7	TGTGCTAGCAGCTTAGGGTCGGGGGGCGCCTACAATGAGCAGTTCTTC	CASSLGSGGAYNEQFF
TRBJ2-1	NA	NA	TRBV28	TGTGCCACCAGACCGAGCAGGGGAGACGGCAATGAGCAGTTCTTC	CATRPSRGDGNEQFF
TRBJ2-2	TRBD2	NA	TRBV20-1	TGCAGTGCCGTCTACGGGGGGGGCGACACCGGGGAGCTGTTTTTT	CSAVYGGGDTGELFF
TRBJ2-7	TRBD1	few	TRBV15	TGTGCCACCAGCTCTCGACAGGGGGCGATCCACGAGCAGTACTTC	CATSSRQGAIHEQYF
TRBJ2-4	NA	NA	TRBV28	TGTGCCAGCAGTGGATTGGACATTCAGTACTTC	CASSGLDIQYF
TRBJ2-2	NA	NA	TRBV11-2	TGTGCCAGCAGCTTTGGGACTGGGGTCGGGGAGCTGTTTTTT	CASSFGTGVGELFF
TRBJ2-1	TRBD2	few	TRBV2	TGTGCCAGCAACCGACTAGCGGGAGGGAGTTATGAGCAGTTCTTC	CASNRLAGGSYEQFF
TRBJ1-1	NA	NA	TRBV9	TGTGCCAGCAGCGTAGGTACCGGGGCTTTGAACACTGAAGCTTTCTTT	CASSVGTGALNTEAFF
TRBJ1-4	NA	few	TRBV24-1	TGTGCCACCAGGGCGGCCGGCGAAGAAAAACTGTTTTTT	CATRAAGEEKLFF
TRBJ2-7	NA	NA	TRBV5-1	TGCGCCAGCAGCTTAGACAAGGTCTTTTACGAGCAGTACTTC	CASSLDKVFYEQYF
TRBJ2-3	NA	NA	TRBV20-1	TGCAGTGCTAGAGATGCCGGGGGAGTTGGGACGCAGTATTTT	CSARDAGGVGTQYF
TRBJ1-2	TRBD1	NA	TRBV12-3/TRBV12-4	TGTGCCAGCAGTAGTACAGGGGCAGGCTACACCTTC	CASSSTGAGYTF
TRBJ2-1	TRBD1	NA	TRBV14	TGTGCCAGCAGCCATTCCGGGACAGGAGCCTACAATGAGCAGTTCTTC	CASSHSGTGAYNEQFF
TRBJ1-5	TRBD1	NA	TRBV19	TGTGCCAGTACCCAGACAGGGATGAATCAGCCCCAGCATTTT	CASTQTGMNQPQHF
TRBJ1-5	NA	few	TRBV7-2	TGTGCCAGCAGCTTAGCGGTTTATCAGCCCCAGCATTTT	CASSLAVYQPQHF
TRBJ2-3	NA	NA	TRBV5-1	TGCGCCAGCAGCTCCGGACAGCACACAGATACGCAGTATTTT	CASSSGQHTDTQYF
TRBJ1-4	TRBD1	NA	TRBV29-1	TGCAGCGTGGGGACAGGGCTTGAAAAACTGTTTTTT	CSVGTGLEKLFF
TRBJ2-1	NA	NA	TRBV15	TGTGCCACCAGCAGAGAGGTTCGCAGGGCCTACAATGAGCAGTTCTTC	CATSREVRRAYNEQFF
TRBJ2-5	NA	few	TRBV5-5	TGTGCCAGCAGTTCGCCCCAGCAGGGGATCGGAGAGACCCAGTACTTC	CASSSPQQGIGETQYF
TRBJ2-2	NA	few	TRBV12-3/TRBV12-4	TGTGCCAGCAGCCCTAACATGAACACCGGGGAGCTGTTTTTT	CASSPNMNTGELFF
TRBJ2-2	NA	NA	TRBV4-2	TGTGCCAGCAGCCAAGACAGGGGGAGGGCCGGGGAGCTGTTTTTT	CASSQDRGRAGELFF
TRBJ2-3	NA	few	TRBV29-1	TGCAGCGTGAATGGCGGAAAACGCACAGATACGCAGTATTTT	CSVNGGKRTDTQYF
TRBJ2-7	TRBD1	few	TRBV27	TGTGCCAGCAGTAAGCACGGAGGGACAGGGTCCGAGCAGTACTTC	CASSKHGGTGSEQYF
TRBJ2-2	TRBD2	once	TRBV29-1	TGCAGCGTCCGGGGGACTAGCGGGAGCACCGGGGAGCTGTTTTTT	CSVRGTSGSTGELFF
TRBJ2-3	TRBD2	few	TRBV10-3	TGTGCCATCAGCGGGACTAGCCCCACAGATACGCAGTATTTT	CAISGTSPTDTQYF
TRBJ2-7	TRBD2	NA	TRBV2	TGTGCCAGCAGACTAGCGAACTACGAGCAGTACTTC	CASRLANYEQYF
TRBJ2-1	TRBD2	NA	TRBV4-3	TGCGCCAGCAGCCAAGATTGGGCTAGCGGGGTTTACAATGAGCAGTTCTTC	CASSQDWASGVYNEQFF
TRBJ1-2	TRBD1	NA	TRBV4-3	TGCGCCAGCAGCCGAACAGGGGGCGTTGGCTACACCTTC	CASSRTGGVGYTF
TRBJ2-5	TRBD1	NA	TRBV20-1	TGCAGTGCTAGGGGCACCGGGACAGGGGGCCGAGAGACCCAGTACTTC	CSARGTGTGGRETQYF
TRBJ2-2	TRBD2	few	TRBV6-5	TGTGCCAGCAGTTACGGCGGGAGGACAATCGGGGAGCTGTTTTTT	CASSYGGRTIGELFF
TRBJ1-4	NA	NA	TRBV4-2	TGTGCCAGCAGCCAAGATAGGGGCCGACAGAATGAAAAACTGTTTTTT	CASSQDRGRQNEKLFF
TRBJ1-5	TRBD1	NA	TRBV2	TGTGCCAGCAGTGGGACAGGGGGCACTCAGCCCCAGCATTTT	CASSGTGGTQPQHF
TRBJ2-1	TRBD2	NA	TRBV10-3	TGTGCCATCAGTGAGGGACTAGCGGGAGCGTTTGTCGATGAGCAGTTCTTC	CAISEGLAGAFVDEQFF
TRBJ1-6	TRBD1	NA	TRBV15	TGTGCCACCAGCAGACCCCGGGACAGCTCACCCCTCCACTTT	CATSRPRDSSPLHF
TRBJ2-7	NA	NA	TRBV6-5	TGTGCCAGCAGTTACTCGGCAGGCGTCTACGAGCAGTACTTC	CASSYSAGVYEQYF
TRBJ2-4	NA	NA	TRBV7-9	TGTGCCAGCAGCTTTGATCGGCTCAAAAACATTCAGTACTTC	CASSFDRLKNIQYF
TRBJ2-1	TRBD2	NA	TRBV29-1	TGCAGCGTTGAGTTGAGGGAGGGCCGCTACAATGAGCAGTTCTTC	CSVELREGRYNEQFF
TRBJ2-1	NA	many	TRBV7-9	TGTGCCAGCAGCTTAGCAGTTTATAACAATGAGCAGTTCTTC	CASSLAVYNNEQFF
TRBJ1-1	NA	many	TRBV29-1	TGCAGCGTTGAAAGAGGTGGGGTGAAGCCTGAAGCTTTCTTT	CSVERGGVKPEAFF
TRBJ2-7	TRBD2	NA	TRBV5-1	TGCGCCAGCAGCTTGGGGAGCGGGAGCGCCTACGAGCAGTACTTC	CASSLGSGSAYEQYF
TRBJ2-4	NA	NA	TRBV20-1	TGCAGTGCTAGAGATCGTGGGAAGGACATTCAGTACTTC	CSARDRGKDIQYF
TRBJ2-3	TRBD2	once	TRBV4-2	TGTGCCAGCAGCCAACCGGGACTAGCGGGAGGTTTTTTGGATACGCAGTATTTT	CASSQPGLAGGFLDTQYF
TRBJ2-1	TRBD1	NA	TRBV27	TGTGCCAGCCGACCCCTGAGTCGTACAGGGGACCATGAGCAGTTCTTC	CASRPLSRTGDHEQFF
TRBJ2-7	TRBD1	few	TRBV11-1	TGTGCCAGCAGCCCGCCTTGGGGACAGGGCGCCTACGAGCAGTACTTC	CASSPPWGQGAYEQYF
TRBJ2-3	NA	NA	TRBV7-2	TGTGCCAGCAGCTTATCCGGGTATAGCACAGATACGCAGTATTTT	CASSLSGYSTDTQYF
TRBJ2-2	TRBD1	NA	TRBV6-4	TGTGCCAGCAGGCCACAGGGGGGAAACGGCGGGGAGCTGTTTTTT	CASRPQGGNGGELFF